The rows below give T cell receptor beta chains drawn from one sample of a study of blood T cell repertoires in COVID-19. Using immunoSEQ multiplex PCR, the repertoire was profiled, and TCRdb retains in-frame clones only, with some absent. The sample lists 210,000 or so clones; 70% to 80% were seen once. Input material: peripheral blood. The receptors stem from a man between 50 and 59 years old who had recovered from COVID-19. Both conserved end residues are part of each CDR3. A D gene is named only where the DNA matches it firmly. Not every row has a clone size; where given, it reads once, few, many or a size class.

v_gene	j_gene	d_gene	abundance	CDR3aa	CDR3nt
TRBV5-4	TRBJ2-1	-	-	CASSLELVYNEQFF	TGTGCCAGCAGCTTGGAACTAGTTTACAATGAGCAGTTCTTC
TRBV7-2	TRBJ2-7	-	-	CASSRLITVSYEQYF	TGTGCCAGCAGCAGACTTATTACCGTTTCCTACGAGCAGTACTTC
TRBV29-1	TRBJ2-4	TRBD1	once	CSVVRGQGLKNIQYF	TGCAGCGTTGTTAGGGGACAGGGCCTCAAAAACATTCAGTACTTC
TRBV5-1	TRBJ1-4	-	few	CASSLDPSNEKLFF	TGCGCCAGCAGCTTGGATCCTTCGAATGAAAAACTGTTTTTT
TRBV7-2	TRBJ2-1	TRBD2	-	CASSPQVVAGFEQFF	TGTGCCAGCAGCCCACAGGTAGTAGCGGGATTTGAGCAGTTCTTC
TRBV2	TRBJ1-5	-	-	CARSSLGGSNQPQHF	TGTGCCAGAAGTTCATTAGGGGGTAGCAATCAGCCCCAGCATTTT
TRBV7-8	TRBJ2-3	TRBD2	-	CASSLETSGSSTDTQYF	TGTGCCAGCAGCTTGGAGACTAGCGGGAGTAGCACAGATACGCAGTATTTT
TRBV28	TRBJ2-7	-	-	CASSFPREITYEQYF	TGTGCCAGCAGTTTTCCACGGGAGATTACCTACGAGCAGTACTTC
TRBV20-1	TRBJ2-7	-	-	CSASWPSSVDSYEQYF	TGCAGTGCTAGTTGGCCCAGTAGCGTAGACTCCTACGAGCAGTACTTC
TRBV19	TRBJ1-5	TRBD1	many	CASSNPGQGIHQPQHF	TGTGCCAGTAGTAATCCGGGACAGGGGATTCATCAGCCCCAGCATTTT
TRBV7-2	TRBJ2-7	-	-	CASSAQAGNYEQYF	TGTGCCAGCAGCGCCCAGGCGGGAAATTACGAGCAGTACTTC
TRBV7-7	TRBJ2-3	-	-	CASSLGGGSDTQYF	TGTGCCAGCAGCTTAGGAGGGGGATCAGATACGCAGTATTTT
TRBV7-2	TRBJ1-2	-	-	CASSLAITYGYTF	TGTGCCAGCAGCTTAGCAATCACTTATGGCTACACCTTC
TRBV27	TRBJ2-3	-	-	CASTRESLSTDTQYF	TGTGCCAGCACCCGAGAGAGTTTGAGCACAGATACGCAGTATTTT
TRBV6-6	TRBJ1-3	-	-	CASSPGSSGNTIYF	TGTGCCAGCAGTCCAGGGTCATCTGGAAACACCATATATTTT
TRBV28	TRBJ1-3	-	-	CASSPPGGATSGNTIYF	TGTGCCAGCAGTCCCCCCGGAGGGGCCACCTCTGGAAACACCATATATTTT
TRBV5-1	TRBJ2-5	TRBD1	-	CASSPWGQAQETQYF	TGCGCCAGCAGCCCGTGGGGACAGGCGCAAGAGACCCAGTACTTC
TRBV5-1	TRBJ2-1	-	-	CASSLMQGRGNEQFF	TGCGCCAGCAGCCTGATGCAAGGTAGGGGCAATGAGCAGTTCTTC
TRBV7-3	TRBJ2-3	-	-	CASSLGSSTDTQYF	TGTGCCAGCAGCCTCGGTAGTAGCACAGATACGCAGTATTTT
TRBV19	TRBJ2-1	-	-	CASSKQFNEQFF	TGTGCCAGTAGTAAACAATTCAATGAGCAGTTCTTC
TRBV5-1	TRBJ2-1	TRBD2	-	CASSPAGGPYNEQFF	TGCGCCAGCAGCCCAGCGGGAGGGCCCTACAATGAGCAGTTCTTC
TRBV20-1	TRBJ2-1	TRBD2	-	CSASQGTSGEGEQFF	TGCAGTGCTAGTCAGGGGACTAGCGGGGAGGGCGAGCAGTTCTTC
TRBV5-6	TRBJ2-7	TRBD1	-	CASSSDLRDRVHEQYF	TGTGCCAGCAGCTCGGATCTCCGGGACAGGGTCCACGAGCAGTACTTC
TRBV30	TRBJ2-5	-	-	CAWSVGAETQYF	TGTGCCTGGAGTGTGGGGGCAGAGACCCAGTACTTC
TRBV6-4	TRBJ2-1	TRBD2	many	CASSVAGGPNEQFF	TGTGCCAGCAGTGTAGCGGGAGGGCCCAATGAGCAGTTCTTC
TRBV4-3	TRBJ2-2	TRBD2	-	CASSQGSGLNTGELFF	TGCGCCAGCAGCCAAGGTTCGGGACTAAACACCGGGGAGCTGTTTTTT
TRBV28	TRBJ2-7	TRBD2	few	CASSLQGLVHEQYF	TGTGCCAGCAGTTTACAGGGACTAGTTCACGAGCAGTACTTC
TRBV5-1	TRBJ2-7	-	-	CASSLSGDQYEQYF	TGCGCCAGCAGCTTATCAGGGGACCAATACGAGCAGTACTTC
TRBV2	TRBJ2-7	-	-	CASSAYRVPYF	TGTGCCAGCAGTGCCTACAGGGTCCCGTACTTC
TRBV7-9	TRBJ2-7	TRBD1	-	CASSTGDEQYF	TGTGCCAGCAGTACAGGGGACGAGCAGTACTTC
TRBV27	TRBJ1-1	TRBD1	-	CASSPWTGGTEAFF	TGTGCCAGCAGTCCCTGGACAGGGGGCACTGAAGCTTTCTTT
TRBV18	TRBJ2-1	-	-	CASLLGDNEQFF	TGTGCCAGCCTCCTCGGAGACAATGAGCAGTTCTTC
TRBV19	TRBJ2-2	TRBD2	-	CASSPEGIWREGPNTGELFF	TGTGCCAGTAGTCCCGAAGGGATATGGCGGGAGGGTCCGAACACCGGGGAGCTGTTTTTT
TRBV5-4	TRBJ2-2	TRBD2	-	CASSTEPSGSETGELFF	TGTGCCAGCAGCACAGAGCCTAGCGGGAGTGAGACCGGGGAGCTGTTTTTT
TRBV5-4	TRBJ2-3	TRBD1	-	CASSVTGLCTDTQYF	TGTGCCAGCAGCGTGACAGGGCTCTGCACAGATACGCAGTATTTT
TRBV2	TRBJ2-7	TRBD2	few	CASSVAGGDRYEQYF	TGTGCCAGCAGTGTTGCGGGAGGTGATCGCTACGAGCAGTACTTC
TRBV28	TRBJ2-1	TRBD2	-	CASSPYLASGSYNEQFF	TGTGCCAGCAGCCCATACCTCGCTAGCGGGTCCTACAATGAGCAGTTCTTC
TRBV30	TRBJ2-7	TRBD2	-	CAWMARAGETYEQYF	TGTGCCTGGATGGCCCGAGCGGGAGAAACCTACGAGCAGTACTTC
TRBV10-1	TRBJ2-7	TRBD1	-	CASSPKYRTGEVHEQYF	TGCGCCAGCAGCCCAAAATACAGGACAGGGGAAGTCCACGAGCAGTACTTC
TRBV11-3	TRBJ1-1	TRBD1	-	CASSLGQGATEAFF	TGTGCCAGCAGCTTGGGACAGGGGGCGACTGAAGCTTTCTTT
TRBV3-1/TRBV3-2	TRBJ1-5	TRBD1	-	CASSQDRTQPQHF	TGTGCCAGCAGCCAGGACAGGACTCAGCCCCAGCATTTT
TRBV29-1	TRBJ1-2	TRBD1	-	CSVRRDREGGYTF	TGCAGCGTCCGCCGGGACAGGGAAGGAGGCTACACCTTC
TRBV6-1	TRBJ1-2	-	-	CASSEDRGEAF	TGTGCCAGCAGTGAAGATCGGGGAGAGGCCTTC
TRBV14	TRBJ2-5	-	-	CASSQEQYTAQYF	TGTGCCAGCAGCCAAGAACAGTACACGGCCCAGTACTTC
TRBV5-1	TRBJ2-7	TRBD1	-	CASRHATGTGTYEQYF	TGCGCCAGCAGGCATGCAACCGGGACAGGGACCTACGAGCAGTACTTC
TRBV27	TRBJ1-2	TRBD1	-	CASSRTGDYGYTF	TGTGCCAGCAGTCGGACAGGAGACTATGGCTACACCTTC
TRBV5-4	TRBJ1-2	-	-	CASSSTENYGYTF	TGTGCCAGCAGCTCGACGGAGAACTATGGCTACACCTTC
TRBV29-1	TRBJ2-1	TRBD2	-	CSGIATSGNEQFF	TGCAGCGGTATCGCGACTAGCGGGAATGAGCAGTTCTTC
TRBV7-2	TRBJ1-5	-	-	CASSQWDTYQPQHF	TGTGCCAGCAGCCAGTGGGACACATATCAGCCCCAGCATTTT
TRBV10-2	TRBJ2-2	TRBD1	-	CATSRTGTGELFF	TGCGCCACCTCAAGGACAGGGACCGGGGAGCTGTTTTTT